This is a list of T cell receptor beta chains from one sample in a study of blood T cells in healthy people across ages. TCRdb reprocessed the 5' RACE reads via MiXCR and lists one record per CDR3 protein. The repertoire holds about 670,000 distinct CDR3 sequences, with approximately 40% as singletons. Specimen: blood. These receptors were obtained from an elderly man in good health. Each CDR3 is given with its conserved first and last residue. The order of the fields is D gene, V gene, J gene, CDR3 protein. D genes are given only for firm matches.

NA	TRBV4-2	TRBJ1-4	CASSPPGRSNEKLFF
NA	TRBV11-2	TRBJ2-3	CASHDEVDTQYF
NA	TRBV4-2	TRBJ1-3	CASSQVTSGNTIYF
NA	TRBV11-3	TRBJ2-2	CASSLRGAGGELFF
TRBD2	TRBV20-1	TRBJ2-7	CSARLTSGGLSNEQYF
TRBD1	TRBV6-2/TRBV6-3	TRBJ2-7	CASSTTTGVVYEQYF
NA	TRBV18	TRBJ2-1	CASSPTLNPTPNEQFF
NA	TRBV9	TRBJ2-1	CASSVGLAGALSSYNEQFF
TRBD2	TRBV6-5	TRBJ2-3	CASSPLAGLADTQYF
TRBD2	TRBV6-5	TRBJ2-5	CASSYPQREGQETQYF
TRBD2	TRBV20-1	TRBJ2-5	CSAWTGGGTQYF
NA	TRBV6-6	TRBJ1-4	CASSYELGEVTNEKLFF
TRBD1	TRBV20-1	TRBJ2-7	CSAGGTGTYEQYF
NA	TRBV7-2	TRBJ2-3	CARSRPDSTDTQYF
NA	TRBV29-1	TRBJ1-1	CSVGTDPVAFF
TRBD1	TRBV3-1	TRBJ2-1	CASSRPGQGLPGYNEQFF
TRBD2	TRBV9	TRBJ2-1	CANSGGAGRGNEQFF
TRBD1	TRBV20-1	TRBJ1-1	CSAPPAITGVNTEVFF
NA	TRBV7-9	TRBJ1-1	CASSANTEAFF
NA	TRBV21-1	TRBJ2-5	CARKQGGETQYF
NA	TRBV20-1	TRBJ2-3	CSAQSPDGYTDTQYF
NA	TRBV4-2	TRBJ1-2	CASSQSTLFYGYTF
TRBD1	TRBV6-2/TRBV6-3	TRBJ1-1	CASSYRQGPTEAFF
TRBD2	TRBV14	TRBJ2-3	CASRKTLAEGTDTQYF
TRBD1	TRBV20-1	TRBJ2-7	CSARGTGYRSYEQYF
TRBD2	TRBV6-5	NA	CASRLAGGPYNEQYF
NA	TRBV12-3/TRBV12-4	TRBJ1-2	CASSLWPDGYTF
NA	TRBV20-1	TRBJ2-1	CSATTDDNEQFF
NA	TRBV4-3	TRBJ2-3	CASSQDRGPSTDTQYF
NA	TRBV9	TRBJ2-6	CASSVGVEAGANVLTF
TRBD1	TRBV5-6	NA	CASSLDRGRTYNEQYF
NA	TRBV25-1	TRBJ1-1	CASSESGRVNTEAFF
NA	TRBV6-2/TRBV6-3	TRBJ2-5	CATRGETQYF
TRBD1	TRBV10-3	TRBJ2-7	CAIRPDREHEQYF